This record concerns one T cell receptor (beta chain) sequence. This sample was included in a study of cytotoxic CD8 clonotypes in ibrutinib-treated CLL. Study-level background: Across the patients, some ten were relapsed/refractory, 15 treatment-naive and about 18 IGHV unmutated. The response samples were taken once patients had been treated for a median of around twelve months, range 6 to 36.

The CDR3 spans 15 residues. Germline V gene lookup returns CDR1 MGHRA and CDR2 YSYEKL. V was clipped by 7 bases and J by 3 bases, with 17 bases between them. Clones were sequenced by immunoSEQ multiplex PCR, and TCRdb holds only the in-frame ones, with some missing. The sample has more than 110,000 clones, about 91% seen once. The TCR originated in a human donor with chronic lymphocytic leukemia. This material consisted of PBMCs, taken after 12 months of ibrutinib treatment. The chain combines TRBV4-1 with TRBJ2-3; TRBD1 might be the D (6 bases). CDR3 nucleotides: TGCGCCAGCAAGGTCTCAGGGGTTATTACAGATACGCAGTATTTT. Amino acids: CASKVSGVITDTQYF.